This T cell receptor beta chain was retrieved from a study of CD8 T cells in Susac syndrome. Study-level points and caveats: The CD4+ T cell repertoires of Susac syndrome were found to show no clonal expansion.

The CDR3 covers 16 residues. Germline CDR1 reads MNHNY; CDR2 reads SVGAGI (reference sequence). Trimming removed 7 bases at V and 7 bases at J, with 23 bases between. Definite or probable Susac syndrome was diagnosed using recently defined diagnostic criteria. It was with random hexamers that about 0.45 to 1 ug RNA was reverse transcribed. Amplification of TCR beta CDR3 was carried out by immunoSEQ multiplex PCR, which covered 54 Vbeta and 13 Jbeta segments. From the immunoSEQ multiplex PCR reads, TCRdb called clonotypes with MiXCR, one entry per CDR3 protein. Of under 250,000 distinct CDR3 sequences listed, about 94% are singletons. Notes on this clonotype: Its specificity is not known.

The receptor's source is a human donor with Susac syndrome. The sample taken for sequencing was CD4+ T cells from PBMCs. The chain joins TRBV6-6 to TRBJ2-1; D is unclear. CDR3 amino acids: CASTEGQVPPRNEQFF. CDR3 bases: TGTGCCAGCACCGAAGGTCAGGTTCCCCCTAGGAATGAGCAGTTCTTC.